This T cell receptor (beta chain) was found in a study of blood T cell repertoires in COVID-19. At the level of the study: Material from acute and convalescent COVID-19 was sourced from the United States, Italy and Spain.

V lost 6 bases to trimming and J lost 6 bases, with 9 bases between them. CDR1 MNHEY and CDR2 SVGAGI come from the germline V gene. This CDR3 has 13 residues. Authors' processing steps: Quantification of nucleated cells was approximated via reference gene primer amplification. Data came from immunoSEQ multiplex PCR; TCRdb stores just in-frame clones and leaves some out. That table gives V, J and clone size, and the DNA gave D and trimming. The table lists about 310,000 clones, roughly 87% of them singletons, with 1% in the top ten. V is TRBV6-5 and J is TRBJ1-6; TRBD1 is a possible D gene (6 bases). Sequencing input: peripheral blood. This TCR derives from a man between 45 and 60 years old with active or convalescent COVID-19. The CDR3 protein is CASRGGLNSPLHF. The CDR3 DNA follows: TGTGCCAGCAGAGGGGGTCTTAATTCACCCCTCCACTTT.